Below are 4 T cell receptor beta chains sequenced from a single sample in a study of T cells in Graves' hyperthyroidism and ophthalmopathy. The investigators amplified TCR beta CDR3 regions from RNA transcripts. The HTBI set primed first-round TCR CDR3 RT-PCR. TCRdb recomputed calls from the multiplex PCR reads with MiXCR, one row per CDR3 protein. The repertoire holds more than 500,000 distinct CDR3 sequences, with 15% to 20% as singletons. Material for sequencing was blood. These receptors came from a woman under 40 with Graves' hyperthyroidism.

This rearrangement joins TRBV28 to TRBJ1-4; D is possibly TRBD1 (5 bases). This CDR3 is 18 amino acids long. Germline lookup yields CDR1 MDHEN and CDR2 SYDVKM. Trimming pared 4 bases from V and 7 bases from J, leaving 25 bases between. CDR3 residues: CASSYRQRDPVGFEKLFF. As DNA, the CDR3 is TGTGCCAGCAGTTATCGACAGCGGGACCCAGTGGGCTTTGAAAAACTGTTTTTT.

This clonotype came up a few times. This chain uses TRBV5-1 with TRBJ2-4; possibly TRBD2 for D (6 bases). CDR3 length: 13 residues. Germline loops: CDR1 SGHRS, CDR2 YFSETQ. V was cut by 3 bases and J by 9 bases, with 13 bases left in between. The CDR3 loop reads CASSSTGEVIQYF. In nucleotides, the CDR3 is TGCGCCAGCAGCTCTACGGGAGAAGTCATTCAGTACTTC.

This clonotype was observed many times. This chain joins TRBV7-8 and TRBJ2-1, with D tentatively TRBD2 (6 bases). Per the germline V gene, CDR1 is SGHVS and CDR2 is FQNEAQ. This CDR3 region has 15 residues. V was pared by 5 bases and J by 2 bases, with 13 bases between. The CDR3 nucleotides read TGTGCCAGCAGCCCGGGACTGGTTGCCTACAATGAGCAGTTCTTC. Translation: CASSPGLVAYNEQFF.

The genes are TRBV6-2 or TRBV6-3 and TRBJ1-4, with D possibly being TRBD1 (5 bases). The CDR3 has 15 residues. Germline V gene sequence: CDR1 MNHEY, CDR2 SVGEGT. V was pared by 7 bases and J by 2 bases, with 14 bases between. Here the CDR3 DNA reads TGTGCCAGCAATATTGGGGCTGCTACTAATGAAAAACTGTTTTTT. It is translated as CASNIGAATNEKLFF.